These 19 T cell receptor beta chains were sequenced from one sample in a study of cytomegalovirus exposure and HLA in healthy donors (dated by TCRdb to 2016 to 2017). Receptor libraries were prepared by the immunoSEQ multiplex PCR assay. Drawn from immuneACCESS, this table holds only the in-frame rearrangements with V and J called that TCRdb kept. Clones are partly lost; checked studies trace under half to an unresolved V gene and leave the rest unexplained. This sample is represented by over 150,000 clones; 65% to 90% of them were singletons. The ten top clones hold over 10% of the sample. The sequenced material came from PBMCs. The receptors shown here come from a woman aged 25 to 39 in good health and CMV-seropositive.

This clone has a handful of counts. The CDR3 DNA follows: TGTGCCAGCAGTCAGACACTCTCCTACGAGCAGTACTTC. It specifies CASSQTLSYEQYF. The rearrangement links TRBV6-5 to TRBJ2-7; D is ambiguous. Per the germline V gene, CDR1 is MNHEY and CDR2 is SVGAGI. Trimming stripped 5 bases from V and 0 bases from J, with 8 bases between. The CDR3 runs 13 residues.

This clone was observed a few times. The chain is built from TRBV18 and TRBJ1-5; 8 positions match TRBD1. V dropped 5 bases and J dropped 6; count of bases not matched to a gene: 6. CDR3 length: 14 residues. Germline V gene sequence: CDR1 KGHSH, CDR2 LQKENI. The CDR3: CASSADRGAQPQHF. CDR3 nucleotides: TGTGCCAGCTCAGCTGACAGGGGAGCTCAGCCCCAGCATTTT.

V is TRBV27 and J is TRBJ2-2; D is possibly TRBD2 (5 bases). From germline, CDR1 is MNHEY and CDR2 SMNVEV (reference sequence). The V end lost 4 bases, the J end lost 6 bases, and 12 bases lay between the germline ends. The CDR3 runs to 14 residues. CDR3 sequence (DNA): TGTGCCAGCAGTTGGCGCTGGGAGTCCGGGGAGCTGTTTTTT. It yields the protein CASSWRWESGELFF.

The chain couples TRBV27 to TRBJ2-3; D is unclear. The CDR3 is made up of 14 amino acids. In germline, CDR1 is MNHEY, CDR2 SMNVEV (reference sequence). V was clipped by 6 bases and J by 1 base, with 11 bases between them. The CDR3 region is CASSNSRRTDTQYF. In nucleotides, the CDR3 is TGTGCCAGCAGCAACAGCCGCCGCACAGATACGCAGTATTTT.

The J gene is TRBJ2-7, the V gene TRBV11-2, with D possibly TRBD1 on 6 matching bases. This CDR3 is 12 amino acids long. Trimming shortened V by 8 bases and J by 6 bases, and 14 bases separated the two germline ends. Germline values: CDR1 SGHAT, CDR2 FQNNGV. The CDR3 sequence: CASGVGRGEQYF. In DNA form, the CDR3 reads TGTGCCAGCGGAGTCGGCAGGGGCGAGCAGTACTTC.

This chain links TRBV28 with TRBJ1-5, with D possibly matching TRBD1 (6 bases). Trimming shortened V by 7 bases and J by 7 bases, and 17 bases separated the two germline ends. This CDR3 has 14 residues. Germline values: CDR1 MDHEN, CDR2 SYDVKM. CDR3 in DNA: TGTGCCAGCATTAGGCAGGGGCGCGGGCAGCCCCAGCATTTT. It encodes CASIRQGRGQPQHF.

The J gene is TRBJ2-1, the V gene TRBV7-9; 9 bases are a match to TRBD1. V lost 5 bases and J lost 7; bases outside the gene matches: 9. The germline V gene has CDR1 SEHNR and CDR2 FQNEAQ (reference sequence). This CDR3 contains 15 residues. CDR3 protein: CASSQEPGTGNEQFF. CDR3 sequence (DNA): TGTGCCAGCAGCCAAGAGCCCGGGACAGGGAATGAGCAGTTCTTC.

This clone was detected only a few times. The rearrangement uses TRBV9 and TRBJ2-2; perhaps TRBD1 as D (5 bases). Trimming cost V 0 bases and J 0 bases, with 9 bases left between them. CDR1 and CDR2 (germline): SGDLS, YYNGEE. The CDR3 has 16 amino acids. The CDR3 sequence is CASSVGVQANTGELFF. The DNA for the CDR3 is TGTGCCAGCAGCGTAGGAGTACAGGCGAACACCGGGGAGCTGTTTTTT.

The chain joins TRBV13 to TRBJ1-4; D uncertain. The germline V and J ends were trimmed by 5 bases and 13 bases, with 14 bases remaining between them. Germline V gives CDR1 PRHDT, CDR2 FYEKMQ (reference sequence). The CDR3 runs to 12 residues. In DNA, the CDR3 is TGTGCCAGCAGCCCCCATGAGGGAGGACTGTTTTTT. Encoded protein: CASSPHEGGLFF.

This clone has more than one count but fewer than ten. The chain carries TRBV19 and TRBJ1-1; no clear D. Germline-derived CDR1 and CDR2 are LNHDA and SQIVND (reference sequence). Trimming removed 3 bases from V and 1 base from J, with 6 bases in between. There are 13 residues in the CDR3. The CDR3 here is CASSIPQNTEAFF. CDR3 DNA sequence: TGTGCCAGTAGTATCCCCCAGAACACTGAAGCTTTCTTT.

The chain has TRBV28 and TRBJ2-7; D is unresolved. The CDR3 extends over 11 amino acids. Looked up from germline, CDR1 is MDHEN and CDR2 is SYDVKM. V was clipped by 7 bases and J by 5 bases, with 9 bases between them. CDR3 sequence (DNA): TGTGCCAGCAATGACATAGACGAGCAGTACTTC. This encodes CASNDIDEQYF.

Comment on this clone: The sample carries other DNA sequences with the same CDR3. V and J are TRBV5-1 and TRBJ2-2; 8 positions agree with TRBD1. J lost 5 bases, V lost 4 bases, and 7 bases had no gene match. This CDR3 is built from 15 residues. Germline V gene lookup returns CDR1 SGHRS and CDR2 YFSETQ. The CDR3 loop reads CASSPDRGGTGELFF. CDR3 bases: TGCGCCAGCAGCCCTGACAGGGGAGGAACCGGGGAGCTGTTTTTT.

CDR3 sequence (DNA): TGCGCCAGCAGCCCGGGGGGCCGGGCAATCTATGGCTACACCTTC. Translated: CASSPGGRAIYGYTF. V usage is TRBV5-1 and J usage is TRBJ1-2; tentatively, D is TRBD1 (6 bases). The germline V gene encodes CDR1 SGHRS and CDR2 YFSETQ. The CDR3 sequence is 15 residues long. Trimming took 4 bases from V and 4 from J, leaving 17 bases between them.

The chain combines TRBV4-1 with TRBJ2-5; no clear D. The ends were cut back, 4 bases at V and 2 bases at J, with 8 bases in the middle. The CDR3 runs 13 residues. The germline V gene has CDR1 MGHRA and CDR2 YSYEKL. CDR3 DNA: TGCGCCAGCAGCCCTTTCGGGCAAGAGACCCAGTACTTC. Translation: CASSPFGQETQYF.

V usage is TRBV29-1 and J usage is TRBJ2-1; TRBD2 matches 13 bases. In germline, CDR1 is SQVTM, CDR2 ANQGSEA. The CDR3 spans 14 residues. The V segment lost 8 bases and the J segment 8 bases; nucleotides outside the gene matches: 9. CDR3 residues: CSTRSGLAGYEQFF. The CDR3 region has the DNA TGCAGCACACGGTCGGGACTAGCGGGGTATGAGCAGTTCTTC.

The chain links TRBV6-5 to TRBJ1-2; 9 bases align to TRBD1. Germline V lookup: CDR1 MNHEY, CDR2 SVGAGI. This CDR3 has 14 residues. Losses at the gene ends were 6 bases for V and 5 bases for J; bases not matched to a gene: 7. The CDR3 sequence: CASRGDRVRYGYTF. The CDR3 DNA reads as TGTGCCAGCAGGGGGGACAGGGTGCGGTATGGCTACACCTTC.

V gene TRBV27 combines with J gene TRBJ2-3; D is unresolved. The CDR3 consists of 13 residues. V was shortened by 6 bases and J by 2 bases, with 9 bases between the two germline ends. Germline CDR1 is MNHEY and CDR2 is SMNVEV (reference sequence). The CDR3 here is CASSPLPTDTQYF. CDR3 nucleotide sequence: TGTGCCAGCAGCCCTCTCCCCACAGATACGCAGTATTTT.

The chain employs TRBV6-1 and TRBJ2-7; 8 bases match TRBD2. This CDR3 region has 16 residues. V gave up 4 bases and J gave up 3 bases; unmatched junction bases: 11. The germline gives CDR1 MNHNS, CDR2 SASEGT. CDR3 in amino acids: CASSAILLAEGYEQYF. The CDR3 bases are TGTGCCAGCAGTGCCATATTACTAGCGGAGGGCTACGAGCAGTACTTC.

The chain carries TRBV7-9 and TRBJ1-2; 10 bases are a match to TRBD1. CDR1 is SEHNR, CDR2 FQNEAQ, per germline (reference sequence). This CDR3 is built from 16 residues. The junction had 7 bases not matched to a gene; V was cut back by 4 bases and J by 2 bases. Here the CDR3 DNA reads TGTGCCAGCAGCTCCGTTCCGGGACAGGGGAACTATGGCTACACCTTC. Translating gives CASSSVPGQGNYGYTF.